Listed below are T cell receptor beta chains from one sample, sequenced in a study of shared clonotypes between healthy human individuals. Libraries were prepared by immunoSEQ multiplex PCR; TCRdb keeps only in-frame clonotypes and omits some of them. The sample records about 2,200,000 clones, roughly 91% being singletons. Specimen: naive CD8+ T cells from PBMCs. These receptors all come from a man between 18 and 29 years old in good health. Some clones in this sample may be carry-over from other donors' samples. The CDR3 runs from the conserved cysteine through the conserved F or W. The D gene is left open where the match is weak. The size field is filled for only some rows; it gives once, few, many or a size class.

>.|TRBJ2-1|TRBD1|TRBV15
TGTGCCACCAGGGGACCCGGGACAGGTAACAATGAGCAGTTCTTC
CATRGPGTGNNEQFF
>.|TRBJ1-2|TRBD1|TRBV5-1
TGCGCCAGCAGCTCGGGGACAGGGATCAACTATGGCTACACCTTC
CASSSGTGINYGYTF
>.|TRBJ1-3|.|TRBV11-2
TGTGCCAGCAGCTTAGACGGGGGGAACACCATATATTTT
CASSLDGGNTIYF
>.|TRBJ1-3|.|TRBV7-9
TGTGCCAGCAGCTTAGATAGGGAGGGAAACACCATATATTTT
CASSLDREGNTIYF
>.|TRBJ2-5|.|TRBV7-9
TGTGCCAGCAGCCCACGGACAGCCGAGACCCAGTACTTC
CASSPRTAETQYF
>once|TRBJ2-7|TRBD2|TRBV2
TGTGCCAGCAGTGACCCCCGGGGGGACTACGAGCAGTACTTC
CASSDPRGDYEQYF
>.|TRBJ2-5|.|TRBV9
TGTGCCAGCAGCGTGGGGGGCTCGTACCAAGAGACCCAGTACTTC
CASSVGGSYQETQYF
>.|TRBJ2-1|TRBD1|TRBV7-7
TGTGCCAGCAGCAACCCGGGACAGGGCCTGCATGAGCAGTTCTTC
CASSNPGQGLHEQFF
>.|TRBJ1-3|.|TRBV6-5
TGTGCCAGCAGTTACGAAACCGGTGACACCATATATTTT
CASSYETGDTIYF
>.|TRBJ2-1|.|TRBV27
TGTGCCAGCAGTTTAAAGGGCGGGGAGCTTTACAATGAGCAGTTCTTC
CASSLKGGELYNEQFF
>.|TRBJ2-7|.|TRBV10-2
TGCGCCAGCAGTGATCCGGGGGGCAGCTACGAGCAGTACTTC
CASSDPGGSYEQYF
>.|TRBJ2-5|.|TRBV28
TGTGCCAGCACCCGTGGGGGGGGGCCGCTTGGGGACTTC
CASTRGGGPLGDF
>.|TRBJ2-7|.|TRBV7-9
TGTGCCAGCAGCTCGACAGGATTCGAGCAGTACTTC
CASSSTGFEQYF
>.|TRBJ1-1|.|TRBV28
TGTGCCAGCAGTTTGAGTTCTTTCGACACTGAAGCTTTCTTT
CASSLSSFDTEAFF
>.|TRBJ2-6|.|TRBV28
TGTGCCAGCAGGAGCCGGGGCCCGGTCGGTACTGGGGCCAACGTCCTGACTTTC
CASRSRGPVGTGANVLTF